The clone carrying this T cell receptor beta chain turned up a few times. The target antigen is unknown. This entry comes from a study of T cell repertoires in cytomegalovirus infection. Looking at the study overall: Both a matching HLA type and CMV infection were indicated by public TCR beta signatures.

General study points: Dominating the ex vivo response were TCR beta clonotypes that were CMV-specific and HLA-C-restricted. Adding up the frequency of public TCR beta families identified people who carried CMV plus the relevant HLA.

Using its own MiXCR run on the reads, TCRdb lists one record per CDR3 protein. The repertoire includes roughly 150,000 distinct CDR3 sequences, around 24% of them detected once, and approximately 11% sits in the top ten. The receptor was isolated from a human donor in good health (CMV status not recorded). Some clones in this sample may be carry-over from other donors' samples. Sequencing input: PBMCs.

CDR3 coding DNA: TGTGCCAGCAGTTTACAGGGGGCGCGGGGGCAGTATTTT. Its translation: CASSLQGARGQYF. This sequence joins TRBV27 and TRBJ2-3; 8 nucleotides agree with TRBD1. This CDR3 contains 13 residues. Trimming removed 2 bases from V and 11 bases from J; junction bases left unmatched: 6. The V gene's germline CDR1 is MNHEY and CDR2 SMNVEV (reference sequence).